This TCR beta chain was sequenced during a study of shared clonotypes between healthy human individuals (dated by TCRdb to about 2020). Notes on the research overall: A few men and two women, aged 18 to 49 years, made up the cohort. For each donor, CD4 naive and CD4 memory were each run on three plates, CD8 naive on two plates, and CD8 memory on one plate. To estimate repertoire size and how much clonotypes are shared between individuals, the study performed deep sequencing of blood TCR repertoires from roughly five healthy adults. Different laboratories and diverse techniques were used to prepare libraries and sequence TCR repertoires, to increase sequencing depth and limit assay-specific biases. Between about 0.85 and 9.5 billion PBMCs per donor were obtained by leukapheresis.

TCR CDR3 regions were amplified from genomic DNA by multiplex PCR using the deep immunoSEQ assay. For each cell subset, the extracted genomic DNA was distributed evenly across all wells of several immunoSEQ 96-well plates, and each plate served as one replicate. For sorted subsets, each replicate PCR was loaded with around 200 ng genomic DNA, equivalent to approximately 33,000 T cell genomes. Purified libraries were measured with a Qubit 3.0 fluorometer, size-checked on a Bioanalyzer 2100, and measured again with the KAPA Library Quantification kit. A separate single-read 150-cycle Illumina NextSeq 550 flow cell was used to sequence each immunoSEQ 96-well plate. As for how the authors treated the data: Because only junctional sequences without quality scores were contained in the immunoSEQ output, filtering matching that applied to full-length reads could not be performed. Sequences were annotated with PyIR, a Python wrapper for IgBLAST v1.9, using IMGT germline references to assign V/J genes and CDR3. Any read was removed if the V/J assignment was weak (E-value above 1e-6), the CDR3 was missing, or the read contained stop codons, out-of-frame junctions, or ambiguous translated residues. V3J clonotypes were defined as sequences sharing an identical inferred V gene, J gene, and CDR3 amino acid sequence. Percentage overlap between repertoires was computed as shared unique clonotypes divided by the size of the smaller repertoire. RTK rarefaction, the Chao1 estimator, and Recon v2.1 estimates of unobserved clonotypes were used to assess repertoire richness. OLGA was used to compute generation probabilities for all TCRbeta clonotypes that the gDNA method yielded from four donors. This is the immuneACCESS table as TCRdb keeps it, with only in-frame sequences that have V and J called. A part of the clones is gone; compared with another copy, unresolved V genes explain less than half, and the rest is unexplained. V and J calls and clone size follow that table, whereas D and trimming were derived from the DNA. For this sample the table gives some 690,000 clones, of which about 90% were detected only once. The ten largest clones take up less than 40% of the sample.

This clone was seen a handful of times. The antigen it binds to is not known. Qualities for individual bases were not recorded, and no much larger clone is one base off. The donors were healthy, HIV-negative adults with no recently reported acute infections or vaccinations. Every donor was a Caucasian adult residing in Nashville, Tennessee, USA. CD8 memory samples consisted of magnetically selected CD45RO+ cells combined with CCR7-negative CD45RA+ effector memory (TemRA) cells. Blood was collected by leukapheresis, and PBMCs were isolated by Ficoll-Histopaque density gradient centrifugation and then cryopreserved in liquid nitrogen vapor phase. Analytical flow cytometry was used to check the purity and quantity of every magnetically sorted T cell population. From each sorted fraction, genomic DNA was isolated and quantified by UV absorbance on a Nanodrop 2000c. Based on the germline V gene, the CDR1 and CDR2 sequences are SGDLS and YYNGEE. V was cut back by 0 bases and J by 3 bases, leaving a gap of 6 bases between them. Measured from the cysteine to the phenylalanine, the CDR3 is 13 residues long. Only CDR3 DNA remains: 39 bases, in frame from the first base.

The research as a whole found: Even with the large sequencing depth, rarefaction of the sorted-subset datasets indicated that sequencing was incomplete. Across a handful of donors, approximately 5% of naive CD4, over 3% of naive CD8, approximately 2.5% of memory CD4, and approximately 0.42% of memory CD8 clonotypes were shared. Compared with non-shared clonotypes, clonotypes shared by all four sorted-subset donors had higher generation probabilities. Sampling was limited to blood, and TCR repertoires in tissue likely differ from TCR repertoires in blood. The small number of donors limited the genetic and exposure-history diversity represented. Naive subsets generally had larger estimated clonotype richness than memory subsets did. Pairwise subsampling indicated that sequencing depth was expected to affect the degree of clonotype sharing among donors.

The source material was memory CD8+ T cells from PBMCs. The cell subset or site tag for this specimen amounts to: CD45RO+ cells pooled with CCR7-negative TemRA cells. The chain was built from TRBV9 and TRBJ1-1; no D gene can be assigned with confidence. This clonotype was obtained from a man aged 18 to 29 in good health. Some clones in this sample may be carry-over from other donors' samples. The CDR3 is CASSVGSDTEAFF. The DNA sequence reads TGTGCCAGCAGCGTAGGGTCGGACACTGAAGCTTTCTTT.